The clone carrying this TCR beta chain was observed at least ten times. The antigen remains unidentified. The record originates from a study of identical twins. One entry per CDR3 protein results from TCRdb running MiXCR on the 5' RACE reads. Among approximately 690,000 distinct CDR3 sequences listed, around 5.7% were seen once. Study outcomes and limitations: The study drew conclusions from cross-sectional statistical analysis, not from following the same donors. Reduced insertions were recorded for abundant cord blood beta clonotypes, with no such pattern in memory repertoires.

The CDR3 runs to 14 residues. CDR1 MNHNS and CDR2 SASEGT come from the germline V gene. V dropped 7 bases and J dropped 8 bases, with 18 bases sitting between them. The sequence derives from a man between 18 and 29 years old in good health. This sequence joins TRBV6-1 and TRBJ1-5; tentatively, D is TRBD1 (6 bases). Sequenced: naive T cells sorted from blood. CDR3 in amino acids: CASTATGAEKPQHF. The CDR3, as DNA: TGTGCCAGCACCGCGACAGGAGCCGAGAAGCCCCAGCATTTT.